This T cell receptor (beta chain) is from a study of T cell responses to AZD1222 COVID-19 vaccine. Points from the study as a whole: AZD1222 recipients seropositive at baseline numbered only six or seven.

Concerning this clone itself: Its antigen is undetermined.

Measured with immunoSEQ multiplex PCR; TCRdb has only the in-frame clones, and not every one. The sample shows fewer than 200,000 clones, 92% of them seen only once. The TCR was taken from an adult in good health. The starting material was peripheral blood, obtained on day 0 of MenACWY control vaccination.

The CDR3: CASSSLTVQETQYF. In nucleotides, the CDR3 is TGTGCCAGCAGCTCGCTAACCGTTCAAGAGACCCAGTACTTC. The chain has TRBV11-1 and TRBJ2-5; D ambiguous. CDR3 length: 14 amino acids. The germline V gene encodes CDR1 SGHAT and CDR2 FQDESV (reference sequence). Between the trimmed V and J ends, which lost 4 bases and 2 bases, there was a span of 11 bases.